A selection of T cell receptor beta chains follows, all from one sample in a study of technical replicates of blood from a few donors. Libraries were prepared by immunoSEQ multiplex PCR; TCRdb keeps only in-frame clonotypes and omits some of them. This sample has approximately 89,000 clones, with roughly 93% found just once. Sequencing was carried out using T cells isolated from PBMCs. All receptors come from a human donor in good health. Each CDR3 is given with its conserved first and last residue. D genes are given only for firm matches. A clone size is listed for some rows: how often the clone was seen (once, few, many), or a class if it is expanded.

clone_size	d_call	v_call	j_call	cdr3_aa	cdr3_nt
.	.	TRBV5-6	TRBJ1-4	CASSGGTPNTEKLFF	TGTGCCAGCAGCGGCGGGACCCCAAACACGGAAAAACTGTTTTTT
.	.	TRBV6-5	TRBJ1-1	CASSRSGGEAFF	TGTGCCAGCAGTCGTTCGGGGGGCGAAGCTTTCTTT
.	.	TRBV30	TRBJ2-1	CAWSVSGEQFF	TGTGCCTGGAGTGTAAGCGGTGAGCAGTTCTTC
.	.	TRBV19	TRBJ1-1	CASSMEILAEAFF	TGTGCCAGTAGTATGGAGATATTGGCTGAAGCTTTCTTT
.	TRBD1	TRBV7-3	TRBJ2-3	CASSIPGQGSDTQYF	TGTGCCAGCAGCATTCCGGGACAGGGTTCAGATACGCAGTATTTT
.	.	TRBV5-1	TRBJ2-1	CASSWSSPPDEQFF	TGCGCCAGCAGCTGGTCCTCCCCCCCAGATGAGCAGTTCTTC
.	TRBD1	TRBV6-1	TRBJ1-1	CASSDRGLTEAFF	TGTGCCAGCAGTGACAGGGGGCTGACTGAAGCTTTCTTT
.	.	TRBV19	TRBJ1-1	CASSTGNTEAFF	TGTGCCAGTAGTACCGGGAACACTGAAGCTTTCTTT
.	.	TRBV12-2	TRBJ2-1	CASRLIGRRNEQFF	TGTGCAAGTCGCTTAATAGGGAGGAGGAATGAGCAGTTCTTC
once	.	TRBV30	TRBJ2-2	CAFRQVTGELFF	TGTGCCTTCCGACAGGTCACCGGGGAGCTGTTTTTT
.	.	TRBV6-5	TRBJ2-7	CASSYSQGSYEQYF	TGTGCCAGCAGTTACTCGCAGGGATCCTACGAGCAGTACTTC
.	.	TRBV19	TRBJ2-1	CASSPRLVYEQFF	TGTGCCAGTAGTCCCCGACTAGTTTATGAGCAGTTCTTC
.	TRBD2	TRBV5-4	TRBJ2-7	CASSLAGRTESYEQYF	TGTGCCAGCAGCTTGGCCGGGAGGACGGAGAGCTACGAGCAGTACTTC
.	TRBD1	TRBV4-1	TRBJ1-5	CASSQERQGVKPQHF	TGCGCCAGCAGCCAAGAACGACAGGGGGTTAAGCCCCAGCATTTT
.	TRBD1	TRBV7-3	TRBJ1-1	CASSLTGDLDTEAFF	TGTGCCAGCAGCTTGACAGGGGATCTTGACACTGAAGCTTTCTTT
once	.	TRBV10-3	TRBJ1-2	CAISKLQDRHGYTF	TGTGCCATCAGCAAACTACAGGACAGACATGGCTACACCTTC
.	TRBD1	TRBV7-3	TRBJ1-2	CASSSTGADGYTF	TGTGCCAGCAGCTCTACAGGGGCAGATGGCTACACCTTC
.	TRBD1	TRBV7-8	TRBJ1-2	CASSGQGANYGYTF	TGTGCCAGCAGCGGACAGGGGGCTAACTATGGCTACACCTTC
.	TRBD2	TRBV9	TRBJ2-7	CASSVGASGIYEQYF	TGTGCCAGCAGCGTAGGAGCTAGCGGGATCTACGAGCAGTACTTC
.	.	TRBV6-5	TRBJ2-6	CASRDTSGANVLTF	TGTGCCAGCAGAGACACCTCTGGGGCCAACGTCCTGACTTTC
.	TRBD1	TRBV7-6	TRBJ1-1	CASSPRQGTEAFF	TGTGCCAGCAGCCCGCGACAGGGGACTGAAGCTTTCTTT
.	TRBD1	TRBV2	TRBJ1-1	CASSEWTGRNTEAFF	TGTGCCAGCAGTGAATGGACAGGGCGGAACACTGAAGCTTTCTTT
once	TRBD2	TRBV19	TRBJ2-3	CASNSGRAGTDTQYF	TGTGCCAGTAATAGCGGGAGGGCAGGCACAGATACGCAGTATTTT
.	.	TRBV6-5	TRBJ1-2	CASSYSDGGLGVTF	TGTGCCAGCAGTTACTCGGACGGGGGACTTGGGGTCACCTTC
.	.	TRBV29-1	TRBJ1-2	CSVESGRYGYTF	TGCAGCGTTGAAAGCGGACGATATGGCTACACCTTC
.	.	TRBV28	TRBJ2-7	CASSRYEQYF	TGTGCCAGCAGCCGCTACGAGCAGTACTTC
.	TRBD2	TRBV4-1	TRBJ2-7	CASSHLALADSYEQYF	TGCGCCAGCAGCCATCTGGCCCTAGCGGACTCCTACGAGCAGTACTTC
.	.	TRBV2	TRBJ2-7	CAKRKEDYEQYF	TGTGCTAAGCGAAAAGAGGATTACGAGCAGTACTTC
.	.	TRBV15	TRBJ2-7	CATSRSLGDYEQYF	TGTGCCACCAGCAGGTCCCTGGGAGACTACGAGCAGTACTTC
.	TRBD2	TRBV7-3	TRBJ2-3	CASSTRPLAGGIDTQYF	TGTGCCAGCAGCACCCGCCCCTTAGCGGGAGGGATAGATACGCAGTATTTT
.	TRBD1	TRBV19	TRBJ1-4	CASSRDREEKLFF	TGTGCCAGTAGTAGGGACAGGGAGGAAAAACTGTTTTTT
.	TRBD2	TRBV19	TRBJ2-2	CASSFGLAGGNTGELFF	TGTGCCAGTAGTTTCGGACTAGCGGGAGGGAACACCGGGGAGCTGTTTTTT
.	TRBD1	TRBV28	TRBJ1-2	CASSTGTGVNYGYTF	TGTGCCAGCAGCACCGGGACAGGGGTTAACTATGGCTACACCTTC
.	.	TRBV9	TRBJ1-1	CASSEQGGTEAFF	TGTGCCAGCAGCGAACAGGGCGGAACTGAAGCTTTCTTT
.	TRBD2	TRBV7-2	TRBJ2-3	CASSLRLAGVTDTQYF	TGTGCCAGCAGCCTAAGATTAGCGGGGGTCACAGATACGCAGTATTTT
.	TRBD2	TRBV15	TRBJ2-7	CATRSWREGSYEQYF	TGTGCCACCAGGTCGTGGCGGGAGGGCTCCTACGAGCAGTACTTC
.	TRBD2	TRBV30	TRBJ2-7	CAWKIRGLAGIEQYF	TGTGCCTGGAAGATTAGGGGACTAGCGGGTATCGAGCAGTACTTC
.	TRBD2	TRBV10-3	TRBJ2-1	CAISESGLAGNEQFF	TGTGCCATCAGTGAGTCAGGACTAGCGGGCAATGAGCAGTTCTTC
.	TRBD2	TRBV28	TRBJ2-5	CASSLLTSGIEETQYF	TGTGCCAGCAGTCTCCTGACTAGCGGGATTGAGGAGACCCAGTACTTC
.	TRBD1	TRBV27	TRBJ1-4	CASALVDRANEKLFF	TGTGCCAGCGCCCTTGTGGACAGGGCGAATGAAAAACTGTTTTTT
.	.	TRBV25-1	TRBJ2-1	CASSGSSYNEQFF	TGTGCCAGCAGCGGGAGCTCCTACAATGAGCAGTTCTTC
.	TRBD2	TRBV27	TRBJ2-7	CASLGGTQDEQYF	TGTGCCTCACTGGGGGGGACTCAGGACGAGCAGTACTTC
.	.	TRBV29-1	TRBJ1-2	CSAERGDYGYTF	TGCAGCGCCGAGCGGGGGGATTATGGCTACACCTTC
.	.	TRBV7-2	TRBJ2-1	CASSLAIDNYNEQFF	TGTGCCAGCAGCTTGGCCATCGATAACTACAATGAGCAGTTCTTC
.	TRBD2	TRBV4-1	TRBJ2-5	CASSQREGGGETQYF	TGCGCCAGCAGCCAACGGGAGGGCGGGGGAGAGACCCAGTACTTC
.	.	TRBV30	TRBJ2-2	CALSFYGELFF	TGTGCCTTGTCTTTTTACGGGGAGCTGTTTTTT
.	.	TRBV27	TRBJ2-3	CASSLGFGVSTDTQYF	TGTGCCAGCAGTTTAGGGTTTGGAGTGAGCACAGATACGCAGTATTTT
once	TRBD1	TRBV5-1	TRBJ2-7	CASSSRTGGYEQYF	TGCGCCAGCAGCTCCCGCACAGGGGGCTACGAGCAGTACTTC
.	.	TRBV7-6	TRBJ2-3	CASSSDGGTDTQYF	TGTGCCAGCAGCTCAGATGGTGGCACAGATACGCAGTATTTT
few	TRBD1	TRBV28	TRBJ1-5	CASSSGRGNQPQHF	TGTGCCAGCAGTTCAGGCAGGGGGAATCAGCCCCAGCATTTT
.	.	TRBV2	TRBJ1-1	CASRGEGGTEAFF	TGTGCCAGCAGGGGGGAGGGAGGAACTGAAGCTTTCTTT
.	TRBD2	TRBV14	TRBJ2-7	CASSLLAGPTYEQYF	TGTGCCAGCAGCCTTCTAGCGGGACCAACCTACGAGCAGTACTTC
.	TRBD1	TRBV28	TRBJ1-2	CASSKGTGIYGYTF	TGTGCCAGCAGTAAAGGGACAGGTATTTATGGCTACACCTTC
.	.	TRBV13	TRBJ2-5	CASSLGQGRQETQYF	TGTGCCAGCAGCTTAGGACAGGGAAGGCAAGAGACCCAGTACTTC
.	.	TRBV5-1	TRBJ2-6	CASSSVRGFRTGANVLTF	TGCGCCAGCAGCAGTGTCAGGGGCTTTAGGACTGGGGCCAACGTCCTGACTTTC
.	.	TRBV4-1	TRBJ2-1	CASSPGVYNEQFF	TGCGCCAGCAGCCCCGGGGTTTACAATGAGCAGTTCTTC
.	.	TRBV7-2	TRBJ2-7	CASSLGPVTGREEQYF	TGTGCCAGCAGCTTAGGTCCCGTTACAGGGAGGGAAGAGCAGTACTTC